The 10 T cell receptor beta chains below come from one sample, sequenced in a study of cytomegalovirus exposure and HLA in healthy donors. TCRdb's copy holds only in-frame clones and misses some; the assay was immunoSEQ multiplex PCR. The profile covers over 250,000 clones, with 65% to 90% appearing a single time and around 1% taken by the ten largest. The sequencing sample was made of PBMCs. The receptors derive from a woman aged 18-35 years in good health and CMV-seronegative.

The J gene is TRBJ2-7, the V gene TRBV4-3; D remains unclear. The CDR3 loop spans 14 amino acids. V lost 1 base and J lost 0, with 7 bases in between. Germline assignment: CDR1 LGHNA and CDR2 YSLEER. The CDR3 here is CASSQAPDSYEQYF. In DNA, the CDR3 is TGCGCCAGCAGCCAAGCCCCAGACTCCTACGAGCAGTACTTC.

This sequence joins TRBV28 and TRBJ1-5; no clear D. The germline gives CDR1 MDHEN, CDR2 SYDVKM. The ends were cut back, 2 bases at V and 2 bases at J, with 10 bases in the middle. The CDR3 is 15 residues long. This CDR3 is CASSLDTDGNQPQHF. Here the CDR3 DNA reads TGTGCCAGCAGTTTAGACACAGATGGCAATCAGCCCCAGCATTTT.

The V call is TRBV25-1, the J call TRBJ2-3, with a possible D match to TRBD2 (6 bases). The V end lost 6 bases, the J end lost 0 bases, and 16 bases lay between the germline ends. Germline-derived CDR1 and CDR2 are MGHDK and SYGVNS. CDR3 length equals 16 residues. This CDR3 reads CASSPPGSISTDTQYF. The DNA for the CDR3 is TGTGCCAGCAGCCCCCCCGGGAGCATTAGCACAGATACGCAGTATTTT.

This sequence joins TRBV9 and TRBJ1-1; D not resolved. The V gene's germline CDR1 is SGDLS and CDR2 YYNGEE. This CDR3 region has 13 residues. V lost 3 bases and J lost 2, with 8 bases in between. The CDR3 here is CASSGGINTEAFF. In DNA, the CDR3 is TGTGCCAGCAGCGGAGGGATTAACACTGAAGCTTTCTTT.

This chain joins TRBV25-1 and TRBJ1-2; weak D call: TRBD1 (5 bases). The germline CDR1 and CDR2 sequences are MGHDK and SYGVNS. V was pared by 9 bases and J by 1 base, with 12 bases between. CDR3 length equals 13 residues. The CDR3 DNA reads TGTGCCAGTACAGGTCGGCGTAACTATGGCTACACCTTC. Its translation is CASTGRRNYGYTF.

The chain links TRBV7-9 to TRBJ1-2; D is unclear. The CDR3 spans 15 residues. Germline values: CDR1 SEHNR, CDR2 FQNEAQ (reference sequence). V was cut by 2 bases and J by 4 bases, with 14 bases left in between. The CDR3 DNA follows: TGTGCCAGCAGCTTAAGTCGAAACAGTGGCTATGGCTACACCTTC. Its translation: CASSLSRNSGYGYTF.

The chain has TRBV5-6 and TRBJ2-3; 7 bases match TRBD2. The CDR3 sequence is 16 residues long. The J segment lost 0 bases and the V segment lost 5 bases, leaving 9 bases of the junction unmatched. CDR1 is SGHDT, CDR2 YYEEEE, per germline. The CDR3 bases are TGTGCCAGCAGGGAGCTTGGCGGGGGAAGCACAGATACGCAGTATTTT. It codes for CASRELGGGSTDTQYF.

This chain connects TRBV28 to TRBJ1-5; D possibly corresponds to TRBD1 (5 bases). The germline gives CDR1 MDHEN, CDR2 SYDVKM. This CDR3 is built from 15 residues. Trimming cost V 7 bases and J 7 bases, with 20 bases left between them. Here the CDR3 DNA reads TGTGCCAGCACCCGCGGGGCCCTCGGGGACCAGCCCCAGCATTTT. It specifies CASTRGALGDQPQHF.

The gene calls are TRBV19 and TRBJ1-1; a weak D match, TRBD1 (5 bases). The CDR3 is 14 amino acids. Germline V gene data show CDR1 as LNHDA and CDR2 as SQIVND (reference sequence). V lost 4 bases and J 2 bases, leaving 11 bases between the germline ends. Written as DNA, the CDR3 is TGTGCCAGTAGTACCCCTCAGGGTAACACTGAAGCTTTCTTT. It yields the protein CASSTPQGNTEAFF.

The chain employs TRBV19 and TRBJ1-2; D gene ambiguous. Trimming took off 1 base at V and 8 bases at J, with 8 bases between the two ends. CDR3 length equals 12 residues. Germline CDR1 and CDR2: LNHDA and SQIVND (reference sequence). For the CDR3, the DNA is TGTGCCAGTAGTATAGGGGGAGGAGGCTACACCTTC. It codes for CASSIGGGGYTF.